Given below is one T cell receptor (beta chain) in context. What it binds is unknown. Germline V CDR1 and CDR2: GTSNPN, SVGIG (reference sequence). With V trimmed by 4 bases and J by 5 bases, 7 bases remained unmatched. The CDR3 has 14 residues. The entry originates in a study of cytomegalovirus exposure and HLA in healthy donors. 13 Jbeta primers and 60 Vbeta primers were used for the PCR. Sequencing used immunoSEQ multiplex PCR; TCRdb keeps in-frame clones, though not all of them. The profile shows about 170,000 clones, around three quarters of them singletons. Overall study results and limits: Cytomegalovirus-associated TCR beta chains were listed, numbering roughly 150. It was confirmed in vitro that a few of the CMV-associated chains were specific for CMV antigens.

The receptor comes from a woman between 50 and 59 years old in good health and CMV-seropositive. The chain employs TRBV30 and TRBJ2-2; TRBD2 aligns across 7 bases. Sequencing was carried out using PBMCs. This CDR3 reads CAWTQTSLTGELFF. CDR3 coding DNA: TGTGCCTGGACCCAGACTAGCTTAACCGGGGAGCTGTTTTTT. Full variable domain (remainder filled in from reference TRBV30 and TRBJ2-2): SQTIHQWPATLVQPVGSPLSLECTVEGTSNPNLYWYRQAAGRGLQLLFYSVGIGQISSEVPQNLSASRPQDRQFILSSKKLLLSDSGFYLCAWTQTSLTGELFFGEGSRLTVL.